Listed here is a single TCR beta chain. The antigen is undetermined. This sample stems from a study of a mutant IDH1 vaccine in newly diagnosed glioma. About the research overall: Investigators started vaccination 4-6 weeks after radiotherapy alone, or with temozolomide cycles.

Time point in this sample: week 35, safety follow-up. Vaccinated patients received 300 ug of mutant IDH1 20-mer peptide per dose, with topical imiquimod. This table comes from immunoSEQ multiplex PCR, and its TCRdb copy is limited to in-frame clones, with some not included. The table lists tens of thousands of clones, approximately 80% of them singletons. Trimming took 1 base from V and 6 from J; bases not matched to a gene: 1. This CDR3 has 15 amino acids. Germline V CDR1 and CDR2: SGHAT, FQNNGV. The receptor was derived from a man aged 35-49 years with glioma. V and J are TRBV11-2 and TRBJ1-6; 9 nucleotides line up with TRBD1. The sequenced sample was PBMCs, obtained from a glioma patient whose treatment included an IDH1 peptide vaccine. The CDR3 loop reads CASSLGGQGNSPLHF. CDR3 bases: TGTGCCAGCAGCTTAGGGGGACAGGGTAATTCACCCCTCCACTTT.